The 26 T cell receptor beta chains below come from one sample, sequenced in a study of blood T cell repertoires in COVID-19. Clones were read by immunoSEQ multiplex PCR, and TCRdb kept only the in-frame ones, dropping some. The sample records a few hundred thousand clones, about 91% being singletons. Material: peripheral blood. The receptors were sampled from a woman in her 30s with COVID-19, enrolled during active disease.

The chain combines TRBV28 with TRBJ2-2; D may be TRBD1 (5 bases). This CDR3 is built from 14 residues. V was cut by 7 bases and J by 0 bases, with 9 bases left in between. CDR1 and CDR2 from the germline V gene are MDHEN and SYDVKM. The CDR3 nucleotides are TGTGCCAGCATCCAGGGCGCGAACACCGGGGAGCTGTTTTTT. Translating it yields CASIQGANTGELFF.

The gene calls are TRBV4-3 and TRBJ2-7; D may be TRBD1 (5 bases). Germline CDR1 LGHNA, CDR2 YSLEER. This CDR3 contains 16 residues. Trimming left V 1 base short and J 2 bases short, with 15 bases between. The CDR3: CASSQANHDRAYEQYF. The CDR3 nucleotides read TGCGCCAGCAGCCAAGCAAATCACGACAGAGCCTACGAGCAGTACTTC.

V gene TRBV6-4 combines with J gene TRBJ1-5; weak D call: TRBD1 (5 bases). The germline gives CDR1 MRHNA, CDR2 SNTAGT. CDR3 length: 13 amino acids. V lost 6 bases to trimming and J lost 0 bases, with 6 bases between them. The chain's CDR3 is CASSRDSNQPQHF. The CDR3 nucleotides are TGTGCCAGCAGCAGGGATAGCAATCAGCCCCAGCATTTT.

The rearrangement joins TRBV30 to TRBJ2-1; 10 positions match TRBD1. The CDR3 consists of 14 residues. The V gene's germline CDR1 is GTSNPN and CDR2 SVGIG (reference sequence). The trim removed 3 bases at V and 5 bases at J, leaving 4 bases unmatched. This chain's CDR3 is CAWSSGTGDNEQFF. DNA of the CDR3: TGTGCCTGGAGCTCCGGGACAGGGGACAATGAGCAGTTCTTC.

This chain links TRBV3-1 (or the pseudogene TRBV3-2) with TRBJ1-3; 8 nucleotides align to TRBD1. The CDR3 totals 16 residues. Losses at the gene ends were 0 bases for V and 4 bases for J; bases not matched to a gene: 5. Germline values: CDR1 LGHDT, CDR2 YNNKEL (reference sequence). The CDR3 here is CASSQDLGTGGNTIYF. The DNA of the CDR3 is TGTGCCAGCAGCCAAGATCTGGGGACAGGAGGAAACACCATATATTTT.

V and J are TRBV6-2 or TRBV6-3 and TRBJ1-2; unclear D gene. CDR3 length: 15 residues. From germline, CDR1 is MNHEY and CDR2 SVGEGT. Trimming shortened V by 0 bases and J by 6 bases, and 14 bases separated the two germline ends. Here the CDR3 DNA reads TGTGCCAGCAGTTACTCGTCGGTCTATCCCAATGGCTACACCTTC. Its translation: CASSYSSVYPNGYTF.

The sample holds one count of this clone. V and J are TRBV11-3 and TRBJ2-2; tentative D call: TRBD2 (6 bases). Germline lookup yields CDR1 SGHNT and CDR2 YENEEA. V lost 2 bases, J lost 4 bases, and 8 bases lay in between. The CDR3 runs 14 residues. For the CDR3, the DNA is TGTGCCAGCAGCTTAATGGGAGGCACCGGGGAGCTGTTTTTT. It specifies CASSLMGGTGELFF.

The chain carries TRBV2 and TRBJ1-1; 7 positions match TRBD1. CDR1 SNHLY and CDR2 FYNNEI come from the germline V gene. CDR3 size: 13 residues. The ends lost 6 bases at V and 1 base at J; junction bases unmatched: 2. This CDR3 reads CASRGDRNTEAFF. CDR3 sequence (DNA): TGTGCCAGCAGAGGGGACAGGAACACTGAAGCTTTCTTT. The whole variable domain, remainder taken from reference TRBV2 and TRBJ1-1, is EPEVTQTPSHQVTQMGQEVILRCVPISNHLYFYWYRQILGQKVEFLVSFYNNEISEKSEIFDDQFSVERPDGSNFTLKIRSTKLEDSAMYFCASRGDRNTEAFFGQGTRLTVV.

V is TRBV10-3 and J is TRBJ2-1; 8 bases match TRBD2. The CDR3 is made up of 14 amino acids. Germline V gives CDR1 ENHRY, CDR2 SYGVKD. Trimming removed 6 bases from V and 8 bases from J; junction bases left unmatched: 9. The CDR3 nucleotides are TGTGCCATCAGACCGGGACTAGATAGGGATGAGCAGTTCTTC. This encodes CAIRPGLDRDEQFF.

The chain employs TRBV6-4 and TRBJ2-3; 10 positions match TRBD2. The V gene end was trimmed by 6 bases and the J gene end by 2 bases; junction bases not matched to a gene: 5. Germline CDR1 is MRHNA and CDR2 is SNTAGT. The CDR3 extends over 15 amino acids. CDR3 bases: TGTGCCAGCAGCCCCGGGACTAGCGACACAGATACGCAGTATTTT. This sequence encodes CASSPGTSDTDTQYF.

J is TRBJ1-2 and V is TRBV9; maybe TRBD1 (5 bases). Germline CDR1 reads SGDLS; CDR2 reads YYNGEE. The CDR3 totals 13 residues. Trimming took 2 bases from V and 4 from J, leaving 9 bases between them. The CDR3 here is CASSVDTGYGYTF. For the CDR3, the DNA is TGTGCCAGCAGCGTGGACACCGGCTATGGCTACACCTTC.

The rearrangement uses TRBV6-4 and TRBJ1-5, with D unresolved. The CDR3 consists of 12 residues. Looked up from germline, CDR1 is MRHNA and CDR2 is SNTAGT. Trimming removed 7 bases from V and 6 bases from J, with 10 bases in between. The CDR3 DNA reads TGTGCCAGCAAGGAGGGAGGTCAGCCCCAGCATTTT. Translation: CASKEGGQPQHF.

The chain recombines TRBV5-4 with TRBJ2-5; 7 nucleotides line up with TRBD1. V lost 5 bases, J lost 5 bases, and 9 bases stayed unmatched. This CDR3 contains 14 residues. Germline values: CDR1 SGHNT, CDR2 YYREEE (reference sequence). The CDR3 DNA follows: TGTGCCAGCAGTCGTGAGGGGGCTGGGGAGACCCAGTACTTC. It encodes CASSREGAGETQYF.

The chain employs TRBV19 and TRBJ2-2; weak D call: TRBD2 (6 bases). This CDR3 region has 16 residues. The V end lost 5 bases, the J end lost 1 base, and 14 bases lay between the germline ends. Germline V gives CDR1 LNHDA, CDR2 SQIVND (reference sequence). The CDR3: CASSPRGRGNTGELFF. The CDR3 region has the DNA TGTGCCAGTAGTCCTCGAGGGCGGGGGAACACCGGGGAGCTGTTTTTT.

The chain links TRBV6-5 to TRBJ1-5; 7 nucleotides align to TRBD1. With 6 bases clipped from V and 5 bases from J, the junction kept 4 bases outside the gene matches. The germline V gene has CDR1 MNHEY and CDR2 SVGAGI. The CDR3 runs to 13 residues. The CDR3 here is CASSVDRDQPQHF. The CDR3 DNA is TGTGCCAGCAGCGTCGACAGGGATCAGCCCCAGCATTTT.

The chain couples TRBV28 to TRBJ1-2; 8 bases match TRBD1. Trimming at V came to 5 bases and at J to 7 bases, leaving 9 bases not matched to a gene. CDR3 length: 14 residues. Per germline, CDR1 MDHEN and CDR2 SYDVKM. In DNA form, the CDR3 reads TGTGCCAGCAGTCTAATGGACAGGGTGCTTGGCTACACCTTC. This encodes CASSLMDRVLGYTF.

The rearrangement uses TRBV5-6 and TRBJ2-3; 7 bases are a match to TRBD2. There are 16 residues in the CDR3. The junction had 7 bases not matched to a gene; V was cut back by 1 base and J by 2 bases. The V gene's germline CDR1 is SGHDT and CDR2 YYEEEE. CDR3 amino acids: CASSLRRGRDTDTQYF. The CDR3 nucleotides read TGTGCCAGCAGCTTGAGGCGGGGGAGAGACACAGATACGCAGTATTTT.

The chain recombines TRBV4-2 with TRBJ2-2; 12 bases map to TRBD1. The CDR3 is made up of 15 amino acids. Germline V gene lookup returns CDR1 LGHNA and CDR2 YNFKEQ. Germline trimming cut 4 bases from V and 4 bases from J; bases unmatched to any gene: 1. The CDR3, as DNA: TGTGCCAGCAGCCGGGGACAGGGGGCCACCGGGGAGCTGTTTTTT. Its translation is CASSRGQGATGELFF.

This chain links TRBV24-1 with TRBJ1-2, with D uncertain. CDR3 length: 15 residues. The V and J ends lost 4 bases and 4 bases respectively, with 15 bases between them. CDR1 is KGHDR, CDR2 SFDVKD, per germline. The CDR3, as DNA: TGTGCCACCAGTGACCCGACACCGCGGGGCTATGGCTACACCTTC. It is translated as CATSDPTPRGYGYTF.

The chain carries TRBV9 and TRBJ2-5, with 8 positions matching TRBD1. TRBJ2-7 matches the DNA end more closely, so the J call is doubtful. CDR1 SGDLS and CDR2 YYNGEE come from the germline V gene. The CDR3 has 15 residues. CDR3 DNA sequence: TGTGCCAGCAGCCAGACAGGGGATTCCTCCTACGAGCAGTACTTC. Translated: CASSQTGDSSYEQYF.

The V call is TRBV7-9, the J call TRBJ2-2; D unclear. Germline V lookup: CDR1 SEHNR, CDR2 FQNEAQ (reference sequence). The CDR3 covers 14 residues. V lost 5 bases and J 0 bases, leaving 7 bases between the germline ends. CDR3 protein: CASSTTANTGELFF. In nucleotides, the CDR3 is TGTGCCAGCAGCACCACAGCGAACACCGGGGAGCTGTTTTTT.

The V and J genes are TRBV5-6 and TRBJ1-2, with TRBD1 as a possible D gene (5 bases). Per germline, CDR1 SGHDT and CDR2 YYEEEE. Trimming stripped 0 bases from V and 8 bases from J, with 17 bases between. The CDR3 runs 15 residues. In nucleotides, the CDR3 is TGTGCCAGCAGCTTGGCTGGTGGGGGGTATGGCGGCTACACCTTC. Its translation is CASSLAGGGYGGYTF.

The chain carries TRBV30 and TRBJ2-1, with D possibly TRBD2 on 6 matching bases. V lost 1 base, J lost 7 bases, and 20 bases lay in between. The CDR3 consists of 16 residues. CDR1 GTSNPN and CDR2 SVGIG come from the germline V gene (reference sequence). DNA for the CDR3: TGTGCCTGGAGTGGAGGAACCAGACTAGTGAGGAATGAGCAGTTCTTC. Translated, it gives CAWSGGTRLVRNEQFF.

The CDR3 here is CASSTLLTDYGYTF. CDR3 nucleotides: TGTGCCAGTAGTACCTTACTTACGGACTATGGCTACACCTTC. This chain uses TRBV19 with TRBJ1-2; D ambiguous. This CDR3 contains 14 residues. Trimming pared 4 bases from V and 3 bases from J, leaving 12 bases between. Germline V gene lookup returns CDR1 LNHDA and CDR2 SQIVND (reference sequence).

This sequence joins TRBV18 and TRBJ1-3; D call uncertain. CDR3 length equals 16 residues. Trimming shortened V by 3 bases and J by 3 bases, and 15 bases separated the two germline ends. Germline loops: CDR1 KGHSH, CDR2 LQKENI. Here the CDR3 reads CASSPRNPAGGNTIYF. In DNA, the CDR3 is TGTGCCAGCTCACCCAGGAACCCCGCCGGTGGAAACACCATATATTTT.

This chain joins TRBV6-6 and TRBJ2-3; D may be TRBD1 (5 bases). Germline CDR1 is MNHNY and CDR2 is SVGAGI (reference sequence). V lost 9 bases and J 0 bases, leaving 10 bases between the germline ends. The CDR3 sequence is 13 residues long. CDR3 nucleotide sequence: TGTGCCAGTTTACAGGAGAGCACAGATACGCAGTATTTT. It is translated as CASLQESTDTQYF.